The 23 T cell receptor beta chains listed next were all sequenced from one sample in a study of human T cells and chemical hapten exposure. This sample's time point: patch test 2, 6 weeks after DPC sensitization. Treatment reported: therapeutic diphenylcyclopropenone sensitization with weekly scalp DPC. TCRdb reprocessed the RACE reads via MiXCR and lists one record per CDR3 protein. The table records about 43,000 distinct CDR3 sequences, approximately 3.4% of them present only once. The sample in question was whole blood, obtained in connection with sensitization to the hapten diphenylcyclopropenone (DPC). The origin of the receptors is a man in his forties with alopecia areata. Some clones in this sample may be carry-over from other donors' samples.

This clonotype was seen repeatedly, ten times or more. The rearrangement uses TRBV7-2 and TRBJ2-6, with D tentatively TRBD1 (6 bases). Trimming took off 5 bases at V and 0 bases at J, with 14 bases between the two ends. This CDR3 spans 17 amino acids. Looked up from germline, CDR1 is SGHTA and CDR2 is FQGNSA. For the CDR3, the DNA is TGTGCCAGCAGCCCCAACAGGGCCTCCTCTGGGGCCAACGTCCTGACTTTC. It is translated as CASSPNRASSGANVLTF.

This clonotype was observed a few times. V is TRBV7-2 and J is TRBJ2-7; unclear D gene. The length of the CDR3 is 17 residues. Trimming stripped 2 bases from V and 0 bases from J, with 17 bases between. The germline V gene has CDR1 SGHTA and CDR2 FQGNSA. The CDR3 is CASSLRAPHWSSYEQYF. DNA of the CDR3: TGTGCCAGCAGCTTAAGGGCGCCCCACTGGAGCTCCTACGAGCAGTACTTC.

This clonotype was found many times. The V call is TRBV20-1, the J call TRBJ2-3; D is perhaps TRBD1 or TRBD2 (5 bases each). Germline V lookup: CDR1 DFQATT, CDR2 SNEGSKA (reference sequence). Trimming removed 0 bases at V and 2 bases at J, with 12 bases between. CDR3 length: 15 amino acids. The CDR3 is CSARDWDPITDTQYF. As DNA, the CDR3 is TGCAGTGCTAGAGATTGGGACCCCATCACAGATACGCAGTATTTT.

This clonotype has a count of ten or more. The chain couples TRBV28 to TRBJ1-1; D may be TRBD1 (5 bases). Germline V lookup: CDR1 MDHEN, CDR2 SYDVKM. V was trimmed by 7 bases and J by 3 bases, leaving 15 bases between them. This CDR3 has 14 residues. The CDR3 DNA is TGTGCCAGCACCCATTCAGGGTATGACACTGAAGCTTTCTTT. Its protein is CASTHSGYDTEAFF. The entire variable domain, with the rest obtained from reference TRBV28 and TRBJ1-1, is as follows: DVKVTQSSRYLVKRTGEKVFLECVQDMDHENMFWYRQDPGLGLRLIYFSYDVKMKEKGDIPEGYSVSREKKERFSLILESASTNQTSMYLCASTHSGYDTEAFFGQGTRLTVV.

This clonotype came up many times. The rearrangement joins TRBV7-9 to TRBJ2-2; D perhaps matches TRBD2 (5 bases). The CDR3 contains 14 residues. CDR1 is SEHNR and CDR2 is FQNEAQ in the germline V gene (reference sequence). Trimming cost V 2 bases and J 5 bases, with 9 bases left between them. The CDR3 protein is CASSLRTGTGELFF. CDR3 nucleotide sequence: TGTGCCAGCAGCTTAAGGACTGGTACCGGGGAGCTGTTTTTT.

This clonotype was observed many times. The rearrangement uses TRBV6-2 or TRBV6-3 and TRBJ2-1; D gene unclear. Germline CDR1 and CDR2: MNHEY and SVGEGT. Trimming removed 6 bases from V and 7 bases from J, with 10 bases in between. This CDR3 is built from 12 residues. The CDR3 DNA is TGTGCCAGCAGCCCCTGGGCGAATGAGCAGTTCTTC. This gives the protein CASSPWANEQFF.

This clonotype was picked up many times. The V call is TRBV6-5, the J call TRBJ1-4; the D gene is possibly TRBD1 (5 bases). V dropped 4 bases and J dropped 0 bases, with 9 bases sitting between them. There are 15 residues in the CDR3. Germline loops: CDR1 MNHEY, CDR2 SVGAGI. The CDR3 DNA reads TGTGCCAGCAGTTCCGGGGGGTCAACTAATGAAAAACTGTTTTTT. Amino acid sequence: CASSSGGSTNEKLFF.

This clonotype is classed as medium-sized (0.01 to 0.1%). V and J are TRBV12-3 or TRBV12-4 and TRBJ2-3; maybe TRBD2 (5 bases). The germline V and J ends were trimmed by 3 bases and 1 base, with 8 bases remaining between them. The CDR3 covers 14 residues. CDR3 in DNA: TGTGCCAGCAGTTTCACTAGAGGCACAGATACGCAGTATTTT. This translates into CASSFTRGTDTQYF.

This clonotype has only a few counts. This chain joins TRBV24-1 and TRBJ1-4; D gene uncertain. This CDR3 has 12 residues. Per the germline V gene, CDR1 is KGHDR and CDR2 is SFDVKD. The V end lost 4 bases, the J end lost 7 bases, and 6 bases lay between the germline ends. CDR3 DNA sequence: TGTGCCACCAGTGACCCTGGTGAAAAACTGTTTTTT. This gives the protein CATSDPGEKLFF.

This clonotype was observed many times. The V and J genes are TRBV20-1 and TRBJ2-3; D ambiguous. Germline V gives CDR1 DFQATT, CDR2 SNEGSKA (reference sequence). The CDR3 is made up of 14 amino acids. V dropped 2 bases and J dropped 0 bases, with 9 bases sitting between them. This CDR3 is CSARQGASTDTQYF. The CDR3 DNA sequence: TGCAGTGCTAGACAAGGAGCTAGCACAGATACGCAGTATTTT.

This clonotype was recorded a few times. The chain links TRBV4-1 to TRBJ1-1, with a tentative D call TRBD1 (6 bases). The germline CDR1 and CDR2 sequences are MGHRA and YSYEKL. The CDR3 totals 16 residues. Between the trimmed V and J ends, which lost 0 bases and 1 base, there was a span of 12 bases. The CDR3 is CASSQDPGGGNTEAFF. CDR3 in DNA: TGCGCCAGCAGCCAAGATCCGGGAGGGGGGAACACTGAAGCTTTCTTT.

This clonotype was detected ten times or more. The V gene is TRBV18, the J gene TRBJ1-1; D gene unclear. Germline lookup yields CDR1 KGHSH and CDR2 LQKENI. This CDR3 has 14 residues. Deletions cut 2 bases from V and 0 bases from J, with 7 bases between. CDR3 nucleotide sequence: TGTGCCAGCTCACCAGGACGGCTGAACACTGAAGCTTTCTTT. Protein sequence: CASSPGRLNTEAFF.

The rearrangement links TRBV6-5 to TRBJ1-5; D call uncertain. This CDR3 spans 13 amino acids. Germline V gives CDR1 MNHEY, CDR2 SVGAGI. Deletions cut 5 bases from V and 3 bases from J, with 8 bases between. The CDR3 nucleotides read TGTGCCAGCAGTCCGATAAACAATCAGCCCCAGCATTTT. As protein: CASSPINNQPQHF.

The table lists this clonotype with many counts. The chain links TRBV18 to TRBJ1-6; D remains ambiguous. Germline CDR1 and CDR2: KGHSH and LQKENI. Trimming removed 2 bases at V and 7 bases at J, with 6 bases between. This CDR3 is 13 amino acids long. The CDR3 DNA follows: TGTGCCAGCTCACCAAAGAAAAATTCACCCCTCCACTTT. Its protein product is CASSPKKNSPLHF.

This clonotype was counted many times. In DNA form, the CDR3 reads TGCGCCAGCAGCTTGGTTTTAACCAGCACAGATACGCAGTATTTT. Its translation: CASSLVLTSTDTQYF. The chain links TRBV5-1 to TRBJ2-3; D ambiguous. The CDR3 covers 15 residues. The V gene's germline CDR1 is SGHRS and CDR2 YFSETQ. V lost 0 bases to trimming and J lost 0 bases, with 8 bases between them.

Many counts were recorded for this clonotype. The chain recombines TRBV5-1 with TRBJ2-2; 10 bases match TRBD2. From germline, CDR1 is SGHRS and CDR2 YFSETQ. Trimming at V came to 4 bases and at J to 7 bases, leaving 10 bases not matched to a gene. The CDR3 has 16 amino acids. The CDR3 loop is CASSPGLATAGGELFF. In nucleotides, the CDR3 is TGCGCCAGCAGCCCGGGACTAGCGACTGCAGGCGGGGAGCTGTTTTTT.

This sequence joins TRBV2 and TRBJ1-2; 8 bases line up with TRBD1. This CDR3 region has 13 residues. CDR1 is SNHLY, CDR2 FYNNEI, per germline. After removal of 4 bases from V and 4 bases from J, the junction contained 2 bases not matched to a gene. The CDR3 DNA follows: TGTGCCAGCAGTGGACAGGGGTTCTATGGCTACACCTTC. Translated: CASSGQGFYGYTF.

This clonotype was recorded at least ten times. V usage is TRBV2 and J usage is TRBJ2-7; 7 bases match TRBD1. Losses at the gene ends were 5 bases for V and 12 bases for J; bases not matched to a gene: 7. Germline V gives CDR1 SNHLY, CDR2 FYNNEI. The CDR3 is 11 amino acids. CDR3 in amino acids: CASSLRQGPYF. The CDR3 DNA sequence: TGTGCCAGCAGTCTACGACAGGGCCCGTACTTC.

CDR3 DNA: TGTGCCAGCAGTTTGACAGCAGATAATTCACCCCTCCACTTT. Residues: CASSLTADNSPLHF. J is TRBJ1-6 and V is TRBV27; D is possibly TRBD1 (5 bases). This CDR3 comprises 14 residues. The V end was cut by 3 bases, the J end by 5 bases, with 8 bases between. Germline lookup yields CDR1 MNHEY and CDR2 SMNVEV (reference sequence).

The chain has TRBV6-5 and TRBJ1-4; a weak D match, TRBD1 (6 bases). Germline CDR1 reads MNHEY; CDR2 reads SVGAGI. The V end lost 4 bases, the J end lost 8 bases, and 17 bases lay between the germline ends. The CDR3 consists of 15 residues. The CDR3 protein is CASSFQTGSGEKLFF. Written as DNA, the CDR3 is TGTGCCAGCAGTTTCCAAACAGGGAGCGGGGAAAAACTGTTTTTT.

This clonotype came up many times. CDR3 residues: CASSDQANQPQHF. In DNA form, the CDR3 reads TGTGCCAGCAGTGACCAGGCTAATCAGCCCCAGCATTTT. V and J are TRBV2 and TRBJ1-5; D is undetermined. CDR3 length: 13 residues. Between the trimmed V and J ends, which lost 3 bases and 4 bases, there was a span of 7 bases. Germline CDR1 is SNHLY and CDR2 is FYNNEI.

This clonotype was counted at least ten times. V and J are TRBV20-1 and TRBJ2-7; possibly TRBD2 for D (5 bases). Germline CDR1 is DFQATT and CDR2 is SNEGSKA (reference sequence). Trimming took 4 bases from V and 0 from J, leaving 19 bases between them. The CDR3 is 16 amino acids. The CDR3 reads CSAKAPRSGSSYEQYF. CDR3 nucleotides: TGCAGTGCTAAAGCTCCTAGAAGCGGATCCTCCTACGAGCAGTACTTC.

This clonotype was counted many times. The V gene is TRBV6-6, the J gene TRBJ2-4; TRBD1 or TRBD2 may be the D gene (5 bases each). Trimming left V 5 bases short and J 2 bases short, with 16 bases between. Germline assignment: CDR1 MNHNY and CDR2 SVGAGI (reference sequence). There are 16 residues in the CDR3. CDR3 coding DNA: TGTGCCAGCAGTCGACAGTTTTCGACTACCAAAAACATTCAGTACTTC. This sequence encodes CASSRQFSTTKNIQYF.